One sample yielded the 24 T cell receptor beta chains listed below, sequenced in a study of siplizumab effects on memory and regulatory T cells. Assay used: immunoSEQ multiplex PCR; TCRdb lists only in-frame clones, some missing. The profile shows some 100,000 clones, 92% of them singletons. The sample comprised Tregs sorted from blood. The receptors were sampled from a human donor in good health.

J is TRBJ2-7 and V is TRBV10-3, with D possibly being TRBD2 (6 bases). CDR1 and CDR2 (germline): ENHRY, SYGVKD. Trimming left V 8 bases short and J 6 bases short, with 17 bases between. CDR3 length: 13 amino acids. The CDR3 region has the DNA TGTGCCATCCTTGGCGGGGCCGCGGGCGAGCAGTACTTC. Its protein is CAILGGAAGEQYF.

The rearrangement joins TRBV5-5 to TRBJ1-1, with D maybe TRBD1 (6 bases). CDR1 is SGHKS and CDR2 is YYEKEE in the germline V gene (reference sequence). CDR3 size: 14 residues. Trimming removed 4 bases from V and 2 bases from J, with 12 bases in between. Here the CDR3 reads CASSERQANTEAFF. CDR3 nucleotides: TGTGCCAGCAGCGAAAGACAGGCTAACACTGAAGCTTTCTTT.

The CDR3 reads CASSVDRGYGYTF. CDR3 sequence (DNA): TGTGCCAGCAGTGTGGACAGGGGCTATGGCTACACCTTC. The rearrangement joins TRBV6-1 to TRBJ1-2, with 9 bases fitting TRBD1. Unmatched junction bases numbered 1, after V lost 4 bases and J lost 4 bases. Germline V gives CDR1 MNHNS, CDR2 SASEGT. The CDR3 loop spans 13 amino acids.

The chain is built from TRBV6-1 and TRBJ2-3, with TRBD2 identical over 7 bases. Looked up from germline, CDR1 is MNHNS and CDR2 is SASEGT. The CDR3 is 14 residues long. V shed 7 bases and J 8 bases; nucleotides not matched to a gene: 12. The CDR3 coding sequence is TGTGCCAGCACTACTAGCGTGAGGATTGGTACGCAGTATTTT. Translated, it gives CASTTSVRIGTQYF.

This sequence joins TRBV4-1 and TRBJ2-3; 10 bases align to TRBD2. Germline V CDR1 and CDR2: MGHRA, YSYEKL. This CDR3 is 17 amino acids long. V lost 4 bases and J lost 6; bases outside the gene matches: 13. The CDR3: CASSPSPFLAGADTQYF. The CDR3 DNA is TGCGCCAGCAGCCCGTCGCCTTTCCTAGCGGGAGCGGATACGCAGTATTTT.

V gene TRBV5-6 combines with J gene TRBJ2-1, with 9 bases lining up with TRBD1. V lost 4 bases, J lost 1 base, and 6 bases stayed unmatched. The CDR3 runs 16 residues. CDR1 and CDR2 from the germline V gene are SGHDT and YYEEEE. CDR3 sequence: CASSRPGQGSYNEQFF. Here the CDR3 DNA reads TGTGCCAGCAGCCGACCTGGACAGGGGTCCTACAATGAGCAGTTCTTC.

The rearrangement uses TRBV5-1 and TRBJ2-5, with D possibly being TRBD2 (5 bases). Deletions cut 0 bases from V and 2 bases from J, with 11 bases between. CDR1 and CDR2 from the germline V gene are SGHRS and YFSETQ. The CDR3 sequence is 15 residues long. The CDR3 nucleotides read TGCGCCAGCAGCTTGGCCGGCCGGACTCAAGAGACCCAGTACTTC. It encodes CASSLAGRTQETQYF.

As regards this clone: The junction and the germline gene differ at one end; a read error may be behind it. The chain employs TRBV27 and TRBJ1-5; TRBD1 matches 8 bases. Germline CDR1 MNHEY, CDR2 SMNVEV (reference sequence). This CDR3 comprises 18 residues. CDR3 nucleotides: TGTGCCAGCAGTCTATCCGGACAGGGCTGGTGGGGCAATCAGCCCCAGCATTTT. Translation gives CASSLSGQGWWGNQPQHF.

The V call is TRBV5-4, the J call TRBJ2-7; 9 bases agree with TRBD1. V was clipped by 2 bases and J by 2 bases; unmatched bases: 2. The CDR3 contains 14 residues. Looked up from germline, CDR1 is SGHNT and CDR2 is YYREEE (reference sequence). The CDR3 protein is CASSFRDRAYEQYF. The CDR3 region has the DNA TGTGCCAGCAGCTTCCGGGACAGGGCCTACGAGCAGTACTTC.

V is TRBV18 and J is TRBJ1-5; no clear D gene. Germline V gene lookup returns CDR1 KGHSH and CDR2 LQKENI. The CDR3 spans 15 residues. With 2 bases removed from V and 6 bases from J, the gap between germline ends came to 14 bases. Here the CDR3 DNA reads TGTGCCAGCTCACCAACGGACGCGATAGGTCAGCCCCAGCATTTT. Translating it yields CASSPTDAIGQPQHF.

V and J are TRBV18 and TRBJ2-5; 11 bases are shared with TRBD1. V lost 6 bases, J lost 5 bases, and 14 bases stayed unmatched. Looked up from germline, CDR1 is KGHSH and CDR2 is LQKENI. This CDR3 is 17 amino acids long. CDR3 protein: CASSTLGTGGFVETQYF. CDR3 in DNA: TGTGCCAGCTCTACACTCGGGACAGGGGGATTTGTGGAGACCCAGTACTTC. Using reference TRBV18 and TRBJ2-5 for the parts outside the CDR3, the full variable domain is NAGVMQNPRHLVRRRGQEARLRCSPMKGHSHVYWYRQLPEEGLKFMVYLQKENIIDESGMPKERFSAEFPKEGPSILRIQQVVRGDSAAYFCASSTLGTGGFVETQYFGPGTRLLVL.

V usage is TRBV6-4 and J usage is TRBJ2-7, with TRBD2 identical over 9 bases. Unmatched junction bases numbered 8, after V lost 6 bases and J lost 2 bases. Per the germline V gene, CDR1 is MRHNA and CDR2 is SNTAGT. The CDR3 consists of 15 residues. The CDR3 DNA is TGTGCCAGCAGGGGGTCAGCGGGAGGAACCTACGAGCAGTACTTC. This sequence encodes CASRGSAGGTYEQYF.

The chain joins TRBV4-1 to TRBJ2-7, with D unresolved. In germline, CDR1 is MGHRA, CDR2 YSYEKL. The CDR3 length is 13 residues. Trimming removed 0 bases from V and 5 bases from J, with 8 bases in between. CDR3 in amino acids: CASSQDNYHEQYF. The CDR3 DNA sequence: TGCGCCAGCAGCCAAGATAACTACCACGAGCAGTACTTC.

V usage is TRBV7-8 and J usage is TRBJ2-1; 10 nucleotides agree with TRBD2. V dropped 4 bases and J dropped 3; count of bases not matched to a gene: 9. Germline CDR1 and CDR2: SGHVS and FQNEAQ. This CDR3 is built from 17 residues. The CDR3 is CASSSALAGVDYNEQFF. CDR3 nucleotides: TGTGCCAGCAGCTCAGCCCTAGCGGGAGTGGACTACAATGAGCAGTTCTTC.

This chain joins TRBV7-6 and TRBJ2-7; 11 nucleotides match TRBD2. Germline V gene lookup returns CDR1 SGHVS and CDR2 FNYEAQ. J gave up 2 bases and V 0 bases, and 3 bases lay outside the gene matches. CDR3 length equals 16 residues. CDR3 amino acids: CASSLAQGLAAYEQYF. CDR3 sequence (DNA): TGTGCCAGCAGCTTAGCGCAGGGACTAGCGGCCTACGAGCAGTACTTC.

This sequence joins TRBV7-2 and TRBJ2-1; 9 bases map to TRBD2. Germline V gene data show CDR1 as SGHTA and CDR2 as FQGNSA. The ends lost 3 bases at V and 5 bases at J; junction bases unmatched: 5. The CDR3 totals 15 residues. The chain's CDR3 is CASSFRTSDNNEQFF. CDR3 sequence (DNA): TGTGCCAGCAGCTTCCGGACTAGCGACAACAATGAGCAGTTCTTC.

The chain carries TRBV7-3 and TRBJ1-5, with D possibly matching TRBD1 (5 bases). Trimming left V 2 bases short and J 2 bases short, with 13 bases between. The CDR3 loop spans 16 amino acids. CDR1 and CDR2 from the germline V gene are SGHTA and FQGTGA. The CDR3 loop reads CASSLEGGGGNQPQHF. The CDR3 region has the DNA TGTGCCAGCAGCTTAGAGGGAGGAGGGGGCAATCAGCCCCAGCATTTT.

This clone was seen more than once but under ten times. The sample carries other DNA sequences with the same CDR3. The chain recombines TRBV10-2 with TRBJ1-4; tentative D call: TRBD1 (5 bases). V lost 6 bases and J lost 0, with 8 bases in between. CDR1 WSHSY and CDR2 SAAADI come from the germline V gene. This CDR3 is 14 amino acids long. CDR3 amino acids: CASSQGSTNEKLFF. As DNA, the CDR3 is TGCGCCAGCAGCCAGGGTTCAACTAATGAAAAACTGTTTTTT.

This chain uses TRBV19 with TRBJ2-7, with 7 bases aligning to TRBD2. The CDR3 sequence is 16 residues long. The V gene's germline CDR1 is LNHDA and CDR2 SQIVND (reference sequence). V trimming: 5 bases; J trimming: 4 bases; junction bases outside the gene matches: 14. In nucleotides, the CDR3 is TGTGCCAGTAGTTACAGCGGGACGCCGATGGGATACGAGCAGTACTTC. It codes for CASSYSGTPMGYEQYF.

Remarks on this clone: Other DNA variants within this sample encode the same CDR3. The V call is TRBV20-1, the J call TRBJ2-7; D is ambiguous. The CDR3 extends over 11 amino acids. The germline V gene has CDR1 DFQATT and CDR2 SNEGSKA (reference sequence). Between the trimmed V and J ends, which lost 3 bases and 2 bases, there was a span of 5 bases. As DNA, the CDR3 is TGCAGTGCTAGGGGGACCTACGAGCAGTACTTC. Protein: CSARGTYEQYF.

V and J are TRBV19 and TRBJ1-2, with unresolved D. The CDR3 length is 12 residues. Between the trimmed V and J ends, which lost 5 bases and 5 bases, there was a span of 9 bases. Looked up from germline, CDR1 is LNHDA and CDR2 is SQIVND (reference sequence). In DNA, the CDR3 is TGTGCCAGTAGTTTTAAGAGTTATGGCTACACCTTC. Amino acids: CASSFKSYGYTF.

This clone was found a few times. The chain employs TRBV6-6 and TRBJ1-5; D uncertain. The CDR3 spans 13 residues. V was clipped by 6 bases and J by 5 bases, with 11 bases between them. Germline V gives CDR1 MNHNY, CDR2 SVGAGI (reference sequence). The DNA for the CDR3 is TGTGCCAGCAGCCCCAGCGGCGATCAGCCCCAGCATTTT. This translates into CASSPSGDQPQHF.

V and J are TRBV5-1 and TRBJ2-1, with 7 bases aligning to TRBD2. The CDR3 runs 17 residues. Germline V lookup: CDR1 SGHRS, CDR2 YFSETQ. V dropped 5 bases and J dropped 9; count of bases not matched to a gene: 20. The CDR3 DNA reads TGCGCCAGCAGTCCGACCCGATTAAGGGGAGGGCCAGGTGAGCAGTTCTTC. It is translated as CASSPTRLRGGPGEQFF. Supplemented by reference TRBV5-1 and TRBJ2-1, the full variable domain reads KAGVTQTPRYLIKTRGQQVTLSCSPISGHRSVSWYQQTPGQGLQFLFEYFSETQRNKGNFPGRFSGRQFSNSRSEMNVSTLELGDSALYLCASSPTRLRGGPGEQFFGPGTRLTVL.

This chain connects TRBV2 to TRBJ2-7, with D perhaps matching TRBD2 (5 bases). The V end lost 6 bases, the J end lost 0 bases, and 21 bases lay between the germline ends. Germline V gene lookup returns CDR1 SNHLY and CDR2 FYNNEI. This CDR3 is 17 amino acids long. The CDR3 spells CASRDIEWAGVSYEQYF. The CDR3 DNA sequence: TGTGCCAGCAGGGATATAGAGTGGGCGGGCGTCTCCTACGAGCAGTACTTC.